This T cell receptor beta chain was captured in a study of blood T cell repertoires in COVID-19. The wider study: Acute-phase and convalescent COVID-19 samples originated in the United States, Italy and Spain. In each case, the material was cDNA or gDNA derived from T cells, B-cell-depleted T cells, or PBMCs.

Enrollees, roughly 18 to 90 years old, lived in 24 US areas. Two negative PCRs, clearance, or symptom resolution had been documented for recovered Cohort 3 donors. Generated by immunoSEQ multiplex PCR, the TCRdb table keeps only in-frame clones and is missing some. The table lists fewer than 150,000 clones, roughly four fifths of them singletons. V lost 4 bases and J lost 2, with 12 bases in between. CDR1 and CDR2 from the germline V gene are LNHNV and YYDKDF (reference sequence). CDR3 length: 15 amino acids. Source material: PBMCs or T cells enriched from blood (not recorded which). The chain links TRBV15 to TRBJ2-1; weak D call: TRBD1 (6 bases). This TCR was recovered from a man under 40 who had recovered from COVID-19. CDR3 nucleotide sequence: TGTGCCACCAGCACAGGGGCCCAAGCCTACAATGAGCAGTTCTTC. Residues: CATSTGAQAYNEQFF.